This T cell receptor (beta chain) was sequenced during a study of blood T cell repertoires in COVID-19. Study as a whole: T cells, B-cell-depleted T cells, or PBMCs provided the cDNA or gDNA that served as material.

Method: immunoSEQ multiplex PCR; TCRdb's copy keeps in-frame clones and lacks some. The table shows some 240,000 clones, with 70% to 90% occurring only once. In its sample, this clone was seen once. Germline V gene sequence: CDR1 KGHSH, CDR2 LQKENI. V was cut by 3 bases and J by 9 bases, with 7 bases left in between. The CDR3 contains 11 residues. The clonotype comes from a woman between 45 and 60 years old who had been exposed to COVID-19. The sequencing input was PBMCs or T cells enriched from blood (not recorded which). The rearrangement joins TRBV18 to TRBJ2-3; no clear D gene. The CDR3 is CASSPGETQYF. The CDR3 nucleotides read TGTGCCAGCTCACCCGGTGAAACGCAGTATTTT. Full variable domain (rest looked up from reference TRBV18 and TRBJ2-3): NAGVMQNPRHLVRRRGQEARLRCSPMKGHSHVYWYRQLPEEGLKFMVYLQKENIIDESGMPKERFSAEFPKEGPSILRIQQVVRGDSAAYFCASSPGETQYFGPGTRLTVL.